This T cell receptor (beta chain) was recorded in a study of blood T cell repertoires in COVID-19. Study-level background: Sites across the United States, Italy and Spain contributed samples from acute and convalescent COVID-19. PBMCs, B-cell-depleted T cells, or T cells provided the cDNA or gDNA that made up the material.

Germline assignment: CDR1 SGHAT and CDR2 FQNNGV. V shed 2 bases and J 6 bases; nucleotides not matched to a gene: 2. The CDR3 length is 15 residues. Which cohort a participant joined came from the clinical history participants gave. Original analysis: Estimation of nucleated cell counts relied on the amplification of reference gene primers. Libraries were prepared by immunoSEQ multiplex PCR; TCRdb keeps only in-frame clonotypes and omits some of them. That table is the source of V, J and clone size, and D and trimming were worked out from the DNA. Of over 110,000 clones in the sample, approximately 84% were seen once.

The V call is TRBV11-2, the J call TRBJ2-2; TRBD2 matches 11 bases. Sequencing was performed on PBMCs or T cells enriched from blood (not recorded which). This sequence originates from a man in his forties with acute COVID-19. This CDR3 is CASSLLAGGAGELFF. In DNA form, the CDR3 reads TGTGCCAGCAGCTTACTAGCGGGAGGAGCCGGGGAGCTGTTTTTT.